The rows below give T cell receptor beta chains drawn from one sample of a study of OX40 agonist ivuxolimab in advanced cancers. TCRdb keeps only in-frame clones here, not all; method: immunoSEQ multiplex PCR. The profile shows 40,000 or so clones, 88% of them singletons. The specimen was CD4+ or CD8+ T cells sorted from blood, collected in a trial of the OX40 agonist ivuxolimab. These receptors came from an adult with an advanced solid tumor such as melanoma, head and neck, liver or kidney cancer. CDR3s include the opening cysteine and the closing phenylalanine or tryptophan. A D gene is named only where the DNA matches it firmly. Expanded clones get a size class; other rows say once, few or many, or leave the size out.

abundance | j_gene | d_gene | v_gene | CDR3aa | CDR3nt
. | TRBJ2-7 | TRBD1 | TRBV6-1 | CASSAPGQGMNEQYF | TGTGCCAGCAGTGCGCCGGGACAGGGAATGAACGAGCAGTACTTC
. | TRBJ2-7 | . | TRBV29-1 | CSVSPRSSIDEQYF | TGCAGCGTTTCCCCCAGGAGCTCTATCGACGAGCAGTACTTC
. | TRBJ2-2 | TRBD2 | TRBV4-1 | CASSQVSGRGSRELFF | TGCGCCAGCAGTCAAGTTAGCGGGAGAGGCAGTAGGGAGCTGTTTTTT
. | TRBJ2-7 | . | TRBV27 | CASSPINRELNEQYF | TGTGCCAGCAGTCCAATAAACAGGGAGCTGAACGAGCAGTACTTC
. | TRBJ2-3 | . | TRBV11-2 | CASSFERTTDTQYF | TGTGCCAGCAGCTTCGAGCGGACCACAGATACGCAGTATTTT
. | TRBJ1-2 | TRBD1 | TRBV5-1 | CASSSGTDDGYTF | TGCGCCAGCAGTTCCGGGACAGACGATGGCTACACCTTC
. | TRBJ1-3 | . | TRBV30 | CAWTQVGNTIYF | TGTGCCTGGACCCAGGTGGGAAACACCATATATTTT
. | TRBJ1-2 | TRBD1 | TRBV5-4 | CASSSASKQGAAWGYTF | TGTGCCAGCAGCTCGGCTTCTAAACAGGGGGCGGCCTGGGGCTACACCTTC
. | TRBJ2-1 | . | TRBV5-1 | CASSWTRGNNEQFF | TGCGCCAGCAGCTGGACTAGGGGGAACAATGAGCAGTTCTTC
. | TRBJ2-7 | . | TRBV5-1 | CASSPSGLRSYEQYF | TGCGCCAGCAGCCCCTCTGGCCTTCGCTCCTACGAGCAGTACTTC
. | TRBJ1-2 | . | TRBV15 | CATSRDLGQGRGYTF | TGTGCCACCAGCAGAGATCTAGGGCAGGGAAGGGGCTACACCTTC
many | TRBJ2-7 | . | TRBV7-2 | CASSFIGYEQYF | TGTGCCAGCAGCTTTATTGGTTACGAGCAGTACTTC
once | TRBJ1-2 | . | TRBV4-1 | CASSPPLALYGYTF | TGCGCCAGCAGCCCCCCCTTAGCCCTTTATGGCTACACCTTC
once | TRBJ2-1 | TRBD2 | TRBV11-2 | CASSSNGLADYNEQFF | TGTGCCAGCAGCTCGAACGGACTAGCGGACTACAATGAGCAGTTCTTC
. | TRBJ2-2 | TRBD2 | TRBV13 | CASSELGLAGTGELFF | TGTGCCAGCAGTGAATTAGGACTAGCGGGAACCGGGGAGCTGTTTTTT
. | TRBJ1-2 | . | TRBV5-4 | CASSLVGRDLNYGYTF | TGTGCCAGCAGCTTGGTGGGTAGGGATCTTAACTATGGCTACACCTTC
. | TRBJ2-3 | . | TRBV18 | CASSGGVLTDTQYF | TGTGCCAGCTCCGGCGGGGTCCTCACAGATACGCAGTATTTT
. | TRBJ2-1 | TRBD1 | TRBV5-1 | CASSLTGQGAYNEQFF | TGCGCCAGCAGCCTCACCGGACAGGGGGCCTACAATGAGCAGTTCTTC
once | TRBJ1-3 | TRBD1 | TRBV6-4 | CASSDSQGTGPNTIYF | TGTGCCAGCAGTGACTCGCAAGGGACAGGTCCCAACACCATATATTTT
. | TRBJ2-2 | . | TRBV7-9 | CASSFSDTGELFF | TGTGCCAGCAGCTTCTCGGACACCGGGGAGCTGTTTTTT
. | TRBJ2-1 | . | TRBV7-8 | CASSTQEGAENEQFF | TGTGCCAGCAGTACCCAGGAGGGGGCAGAGAATGAGCAGTTCTTC
. | TRBJ2-5 | TRBD1 | TRBV6-4 | CASSDSSGQADRETQYF | TGTGCCAGCAGTGACAGCTCGGGACAGGCAGACAGGGAGACCCAGTACTTC
. | TRBJ1-2 | . | TRBV21-1 | CASSKPGQGRPYYGYTF | TGTGCCAGCAGCAAACCGGGACAGGGGAGGCCCTACTATGGCTACACCTTC
. | TRBJ2-1 | TRBD2 | TRBV14 | CASSRRVTGGYNEQFF | TGTGCCAGCAGCCGTCGTGTAACGGGGGGGTACAATGAGCAGTTCTTC
. | TRBJ2-2 | . | TRBV6-5 | CASSYSGEGTGELFF | TGTGCCAGCAGTTACTCTGGAGAAGGGACCGGGGAGCTGTTTTTT
. | TRBJ2-7 | TRBD1 | TRBV11-2 | CASSSGTGNAYEQYF | TGTGCCAGCAGCTCCGGGACAGGGAATGCCTACGAGCAGTACTTC
. | TRBJ2-1 | TRBD2 | TRBV4-1 | CASSERLAETYNEQFF | TGCGCCAGCAGCGAACGGCTAGCGGAGACCTACAATGAGCAGTTCTTC
. | TRBJ1-4 | . | TRBV5-4 | CASSLVRDEKLFF | TGTGCCAGCAGCTTGGTGCGGGATGAAAAACTGTTTTTT
few | TRBJ2-2 | . | TRBV30 | CAWSARESGELFF | TGTGCCTGGAGTGCCCGGGAGTCCGGGGAGCTGTTTTTT
. | TRBJ1-1 | . | TRBV6-5 | CASSYRVNTEAFF | TGTGCCAGCAGTTACCGAGTGAACACTGAAGCTTTCTTT
. | TRBJ1-5 | TRBD1 | TRBV7-8 | CASSFLLTGDSNQPQHF | TGTGCCAGCAGCTTCTTGTTGACAGGGGATAGCAATCAGCCCCAGCATTTT
. | TRBJ1-5 | . | TRBV4-1 | CASSQERVGQPQHF | TGCGCCAGCAGCCAAGAGAGAGTTGGTCAGCCCCAGCATTTT
. | TRBJ1-4 | . | TRBV19 | CASSPWDTFATNEKLFF | TGTGCCAGTAGTCCCTGGGACACCTTTGCAACTAATGAAAAACTGTTTTTT
. | TRBJ2-7 | TRBD1 | TRBV4-1 | CASSRGTGTPYEQYF | TGCGCCAGCAGCCGCGGGACAGGGACCCCCTACGAGCAGTACTTC
. | TRBJ2-5 | . | TRBV11-2 | CASSLGQRIETQYF | TGTGCCAGCAGCTTAGGACAGAGGATTGAGACCCAGTACTTC
. | TRBJ2-6 | . | TRBV11-2 | CASSPRGPGANVLTF | TGTGCCAGCAGTCCACGGGGACCAGGGGCCAACGTCCTGACTTTC
. | TRBJ1-5 | . | TRBV5-8 | CASSSVGGWQPQHF | TGTGCCAGCAGCTCGGTTGGGGGGTGGCAGCCCCAGCATTTT
. | TRBJ2-7 | TRBD2 | TRBV6-5 | CASSYGTSGYEQYF | TGTGCCAGCAGTTACGGGACTAGCGGCTACGAGCAGTACTTC
. | TRBJ1-6 | . | TRBV6-5 | CASSYSPGSYNSPLHF | TGTGCCAGCAGTTACTCGCCAGGGTCCTATAATTCACCCCTCCACTTT